This T cell receptor beta chain came from a study of blood T cell repertoires in COVID-19. Participants reported their clinical history, and cohort assignment relied on those reports. Exposed enrollees had met someone with a PCR-confirmed or clinician-diagnosed COVID-19 case at some point within the 2 weeks before study entry. V lost 1 base and J lost 5; bases outside the gene matches: 12. Germline V gene data show CDR1 as SGHRS and CDR2 as YFSETQ. The CDR3 has 17 residues. Repertoires were generated with immunoSEQ multiplex PCR, while TCRdb's copy carries only in-frame clones and drops some. The profile covers about 210,000 clones, with roughly 90% appearing a single time and roughly 4.5% taken by the ten largest.

Sequenced: PBMCs or T cells enriched from blood (not recorded which). The sequence was obtained from a woman under 40 who had been exposed to COVID-19. J is TRBJ2-1 and V is TRBV5-1; TRBD1 agrees at 7 bases. The CDR3 protein is CASSLRWTGPNHNEQFF. The DNA for the CDR3 is TGCGCCAGCAGCTTGCGGTGGACAGGTCCTAATCACAATGAGCAGTTCTTC.